The entry that follows covers one T cell receptor (beta chain) sequence. Its target is unknown. The sample comes from a study of blood T cells in healthy people across ages. Study-level findings and limits: More naive CD4+ cells and higher diversity marked long-lived donors relative to aged donors. Roughly linearly, TCR beta diversity per million T cells fell as age increased.

V shed 3 bases, J shed 2 bases, and the junction held 9 bases outside the gene matches. The CDR3 consists of 16 residues. Germline values: CDR1 SGDLS, CDR2 YYNGEE. Primed by a sample-barcoded 5' primer and a J-beta primer mix, a second PCR proceeded for about 7 to 11 cycles. TCRdb fed the 5' RACE reads into MiXCR, producing one record per CDR3 protein. The repertoire holds 800,000 or so distinct CDR3 sequences, with more than 35% as singletons. V is TRBV9 and J is TRBJ2-3; TRBD1 matches 7 bases. The sequenced sample consisted of blood. This sequence was found in an older man in good health. The CDR3 coding sequence is TGTGCCAGCAGCGCTACAGGGGCTTCATTCACAGATACGCAGTATTTT. It yields the protein CASSATGASFTDTQYF.